These T cell receptor beta chains were read from a single sample in a study of shared clonotypes between healthy human individuals. Assay used: immunoSEQ multiplex PCR; TCRdb lists only in-frame clones, some missing. The table includes 2 million to 2.5 million clones, more than 85% detected once. Sequenced sample: naive CD4+ T cells from PBMCs. The receptors derive from a young man in good health. Some clones in this sample may be carry-over from other donors' samples. CDR3s include the opening cysteine and the closing phenylalanine or tryptophan. D genes are given only for firm matches. Part of the rows lack a size; the others show once, few, many or a class for expanded clones.

D	size	V	J	CDR3	DNA
NA	once	TRBV5-1	TRBJ2-7	CASRGSYEQYF	TGCGCCAGCAGGGGGAGCTACGAGCAGTACTTC
TRBD2	NA	TRBV11-3	TRBJ2-3	CASSLEGLAGRDTQYF	TGTGCCAGCAGCTTAGAAGGACTAGCGGGCCGGGATACGCAGTATTTT
TRBD1	NA	TRBV5-1	TRBJ2-5	CASSAQGGETQYF	TGCGCCAGCAGCGCACAGGGGGGAGAGACCCAGTACTTC
NA	NA	TRBV7-9	TRBJ2-3	CASSLGFGGGGTDTQYF	TGTGCCAGCAGCTTAGGTTTCGGGGGTGGTGGCACAGATACGCAGTATTTT
NA	NA	TRBV25-1	TRBJ2-6	CASSDPKAGANVLTF	TGTGCCAGCAGTGACCCGAAAGCTGGGGCCAACGTCCTGACTTTC
TRBD2	NA	TRBV6-5	TRBJ2-7	CASSYRAGSGSYEQYF	TGTGCCAGCAGTTACCGGGCGGGGAGCGGGAGCTACGAGCAGTACTTC
NA	NA	TRBV28	TRBJ1-2	CACDDGGLNTF	TGTGCCTGCGACGATGGCGGGTTGAACACCTTC
TRBD2	once	TRBV18	TRBJ2-1	CASSPRTSSGNEQFF	TGTGCCAGCTCACCTCGGACTAGCTCAGGGAATGAGCAGTTCTTC
NA	NA	TRBV28	TRBJ1-2	CASSLGVLAGYAF	TGTGCCAGCAGTTTGGGCGTCCTTGCCGGCTACGCCTTC
NA	NA	TRBV7-2	TRBJ2-1	CASSLTHNEQFF	TGTGCCAGCAGCTTAACGCACAATGAGCAGTTCTTC
TRBD1	NA	TRBV28	TRBJ1-2	CAGRGRDYGYTF	TGTGCCGGCAGGGGGCGCGACTATGGCTACACCTTC
NA	NA	TRBV7-2	TRBJ2-1	CASSFARGGYNEQFF	TGTGCCAGCAGCTTTGCCAGGGGGGGCTACAATGAGCAGTTCTTC
TRBD2	NA	TRBV7-8	TRBJ2-5	CASSSTGQGGLAGRETQYF	TGTGCCAGCAGCTCCACTGGACAGGGGGGACTAGCGGGAAGGGAGACCCAGTACTTC
NA	NA	TRBV5-5	TRBJ2-7	CASSLRAIPHEQYF	TGTGCCAGCAGCTTGAGGGCAATTCCCCACGAGCAGTACTTC
TRBD2	NA	TRBV7-2	TRBJ2-2	CASSLVYRLAGATGELFF	TGTGCCAGCAGCTTAGTGTATCGGCTAGCGGGAGCCACCGGGGAGCTGTTTTTT
NA	NA	TRBV6-5	TRBJ1-1	CASSYLQGDTEAFF	TGTGCCAGCAGTTACCTTCAGGGAGACACTGAAGCTTTCTTT
TRBD1	once	TRBV28	TRBJ2-5	CASSLWGRGREETQYF	TGTGCCAGCAGTTTATGGGGCAGGGGGCGAGAAGAGACCCAGTACTTC
NA	NA	TRBV7-2	TRBJ1-5	CASSLGRGGYQPQHF	TGTGCCAGCAGCTTAGGGAGAGGGGGATATCAGCCCCAGCATTTT
NA	NA	TRBV15	TRBJ1-3	CASTDRITPGNTIYF	TGTGCCAGCACCGACAGGATAACTCCTGGAAATACCATATATTTT
NA	NA	TRBV29-1	TRBJ2-5	CSVERRMRETQYF	TGCAGCGTTGAGAGGCGGATGCGAGAGACCCAGTACTTC
TRBD1	NA	TRBV28	TRBJ2-7	CASNRDRGPYEQYF	TGTGCCAGCAACCGGGACAGGGGGCCATACGAGCAGTACTTC
NA	NA	TRBV5-6	TRBJ2-7	CASSLVRGPTPYEQYF	TGTGCCAGCAGCTTGGTCCGGGGACCGACCCCCTACGAGCAGTACTTC
NA	NA	TRBV6-5	TRBJ1-5	CASSYSPTANQPQHF	TGTGCCAGCAGTTACTCTCCGACAGCGAATCAGCCCCAGCATTTT
TRBD1	NA	TRBV11-2	TRBJ1-3	CASSSSTGTGHSGNTIYF	TGTGCCAGCAGCTCGTCCACCGGGACAGGCCACTCTGGAAACACCATATATTTT
NA	NA	TRBV18	TRBJ2-3	CASSLLWGRGTDTQYF	TGTGCCAGCTCACTTCTCTGGGGAAGGGGCACAGATACGCAGTATTTT
NA	NA	TRBV18	TRBJ1-1	CASSPLYRANEAFF	TGTGCCAGCTCACCACTGTACAGGGCCAATGAAGCTTTCTTT
NA	NA	TRBV5-8	TRBJ1-4	CASSFGQYTTNEKLFF	TGTGCCAGCAGCTTCGGACAGTACACAACTAATGAAAAACTGTTTTTT
TRBD2	NA	TRBV15	TRBJ2-3	CATSSPSGGDTQYF	TGTGCCACCAGCAGCCCCTCGGGGGGAGATACGCAGTATTTT
TRBD1	once	TRBV29-1	TRBJ2-7	CSVGPRQGRYEQYF	TGCAGCGTGGGTCCAAGACAGGGAAGGTACGAGCAGTACTTC
TRBD1	NA	TRBV28	TRBJ1-3	CASSLTGGTGNTIYF	TGTGCCAGCAGCCTTACAGGGGGCACTGGAAACACCATATATTTT
NA	NA	TRBV27	TRBJ1-1	CASSSRQAFSTEAFF	TGTGCCAGCAGTTCTCGACAGGCATTTAGCACTGAAGCTTTCTTT
NA	NA	TRBV10-3	TRBJ2-3	CAISAWETTDTQYF	TGTGCCATCAGTGCCTGGGAGACAACAGATACGCAGTATTTT
NA	once	TRBV27	TRBJ2-5	CAVGQETQYF	TGTGCCGTGGGACAAGAGACCCAGTACTTC
NA	NA	TRBV2	TRBJ1-4	CASSEALQSATNEKLFF	TGTGCCAGCAGTGAAGCCCTACAGAGCGCAACTAATGAAAAACTGTTTTTT
NA	once	TRBV7-9	TRBJ2-1	CASSQGGGLPYNEQFF	TGTGCCAGCAGCCAGGGAGGGGGGCTCCCCTACAATGAGCAGTTCTTC
TRBD1	NA	TRBV19	TRBJ1-1	CASSIEQTGVGEAFF	TGTGCCAGTAGTATAGAACAAACAGGGGTCGGTGAAGCTTTCTTT
TRBD2	NA	TRBV30	TRBJ2-3	CAWSEGLAGVGVGQYF	TGTGCCTGGAGTGAGGGACTAGCGGGAGTTGGTGTGGGGCAGTATTTT
TRBD1	NA	TRBV28	TRBJ1-2	CASSLPGTARDYGYTF	TGTGCCAGCAGTTTACCAGGGACAGCAAGGGACTATGGCTACACCTTC
NA	NA	TRBV5-6	TRBJ1-5	CASSPRPGLNQPQHF	TGTGCCAGCAGCCCGAGGCCAGGGCTGAATCAGCCCCAGCATTTT
NA	NA	TRBV5-1	TRBJ2-3	CASSLAGPGTDTQYF	TGCGCCAGCAGCTTGGCCGGCCCAGGGACAGATACGCAGTATTTT
TRBD1	NA	TRBV28	TRBJ2-7	CASSSAPGTGGYEQYF	TGTGCCAGCAGTTCGGCTCCCGGGACAGGGGGCTACGAGCAGTACTTC
NA	NA	TRBV9	TRBJ2-5	CASSVAGWGEETQYF	TGTGCCAGCAGCGTAGCTGGTTGGGGGGAAGAGACCCAGTACTTC
NA	NA	TRBV6-5	TRBJ1-2	CASSYEGDGYTF	TGTGCCAGCAGTTACGAGGGTGATGGCTACACCTTC
NA	NA	TRBV6-5	TRBJ1-1	CASSRQKNTEAFF	TGTGCCAGCAGCCGACAGAAGAACACTGAAGCTTTCTTT
TRBD2	NA	TRBV5-4	TRBJ2-1	CASSFPTSGSSEQFF	TGTGCCAGCAGCTTCCCGACTAGCGGGAGCAGTGAGCAGTTCTTC
NA	NA	TRBV2	TRBJ2-5	CASRRSGAGETQYF	TGTGCCAGCAGGAGGTCGGGGGCTGGGGAGACCCAGTACTTC
NA	NA	TRBV28	TRBJ2-2	CASSLRTGELFF	TGTGCCAGCAGTCTTAGGACCGGGGAGCTGTTTTTT
TRBD1	NA	TRBV18	TRBJ2-1	CASSPRDRVSGAYNEQFF	TGTGCCAGCTCACCCCGGGACAGGGTGTCGGGGGCCTACAATGAGCAGTTCTTC
NA	NA	TRBV7-2	TRBJ1-5	CASSLMGALNQPQHF	TGTGCCAGCAGCTTAATGGGGGCTCTTAATCAGCCCCAGCATTTT
NA	NA	TRBV20-1	TRBJ2-7	CSARVVEQYF	TGCAGTGCTAGAGTGGTCGAGCAGTACTTC
NA	NA	TRBV7-3	TRBJ2-1	CASSLSAGTYNEQFF	TGTGCCAGCAGCTTATCGGCGGGAACCTACAATGAGCAGTTCTTC
TRBD1	NA	TRBV4-2	TRBJ2-7	CASSQVQGTGISYEQYF	TGTGCCAGCAGCCAAGTTCAGGGGACAGGGATCTCCTACGAGCAGTACTTC
NA	NA	TRBV7-9	TRBJ1-1	CASSLDLNKNTEAFF	TGTGCCAGCAGCTTAGATCTCAATAAGAACACTGAAGCTTTCTTT
NA	NA	TRBV5-1	TRBJ2-5	CASKISQGRETQYF	TGCGCCAGCAAGATATCACAGGGGAGGGAGACCCAGTACTTC
TRBD2	NA	TRBV2	TRBJ2-1	CASSSPVTGTSGARQFF	TGTGCCAGCAGCTCACCAGTAACCGGGACTAGCGGGGCCCGGCAGTTCTTC
NA	once	TRBV7-9	TRBJ2-7	CASSLNYGEQYF	TGTGCCAGCAGCTTAAATTACGGCGAGCAGTACTTC
NA	NA	TRBV6-5	TRBJ1-1	CASSYRQQHTEAFF	TGTGCCAGCAGTTACAGGCAACAACACACTGAAGCTTTCTTT
TRBD2	NA	TRBV4-2	TRBJ2-1	CASSQEVSGGRRNEQFF	TGTGCCAGCAGCCAAGAAGTAAGTGGCGGGAGGCGCAATGAGCAGTTCTTC
TRBD1	NA	TRBV2	TRBJ2-5	CASRGQIGTQYF	TGTGCCAGCAGGGGACAGATCGGGACCCAGTACTTC
NA	NA	TRBV2	TRBJ2-7	CASSEGRRYEQYF	TGTGCCAGCAGTGAGGGGCGTCGCTACGAGCAGTACTTC